Below, 25 T cell receptor beta chains from the same sample are listed, as sequenced in a study of T-cell memory formation after mild COVID-19 (dated by TCRdb to about 2021). Library preparation used 5' RACE. The reads were generated on an Illumina NovaSeq 6000. Through fastp at Q25 and MiXCR, TCRdb rebuilt clones from the public reads, retaining in-frame beta chains. Duplicate CDR3 protein sequences are folded into a single record with the most common DNA and genes. The sample table lists over 60,000 distinct CDR3 sequences, 16% of them with a count of one. The ten biggest clones cover 31% of the sample. Sequenced input: PBMCs or a T cell subset sorted from them (not recorded which). These receptors all come from an adult woman who had mild COVID-19 (a few samples of this study predate the infection). The sample titles of this study are shuffled in the database, so cell type and time point are left out; the donor was told from shared clones.

The chain couples TRBV7-8 to TRBJ1-6; D uncertain. Per germline, CDR1 SGHVS and CDR2 FQNEAQ. V was shortened by 2 bases and J by 13 bases, with 21 bases between the two germline ends. The CDR3 loop spans 16 amino acids. The CDR3 bases are TGTGCCAGCAGCTTAATCTCGGCCCCTTTAGGCCCTCCCCTCCACTTT. Amino acid sequence: CASSLISAPLGPPLHF.

This clonotype occurred a few times. The CDR3, as DNA: TGTGCCAGCAGCGCCGGACCAGCGGGCTACGAGCAGTACTTC. Encoded protein: CASSAGPAGYEQYF. The rearrangement uses TRBV3-1 and TRBJ2-7; D is possibly TRBD2 (6 bases). Germline values: CDR1 LGHDT, CDR2 YNNKEL (reference sequence). The CDR3 runs 14 residues. V was shortened by 5 bases and J by 3 bases, with 14 bases between the two germline ends.

This clonotype was counted only a few times. This chain uses TRBV12-3 or TRBV12-4 with TRBJ2-1; maybe TRBD1 (7 bases). The ends were cut back, 6 bases at V and 7 bases at J, with 13 bases in the middle. CDR3 size: 13 residues. CDR3 in DNA: TGTGCCAGCAGCGACAGGGAGGTAAATGAGCAGTTCTTC. It yields the protein CASSDREVNEQFF.

J is TRBJ2-3 and V is TRBV6-5, with a tentative D call TRBD2 (5 bases). Trimming took off 2 bases at V and 0 bases at J, with 12 bases between the two ends. The CDR3 covers 16 residues. Germline CDR1 reads MNHEY; CDR2 reads SVGAGI. CDR3 region: CASSYEGSASTDTQYF. The DNA for the CDR3 is TGTGCCAGCAGTTACGAGGGCAGCGCGAGCACAGATACGCAGTATTTT.

The chain joins TRBV27 to TRBJ2-3; TRBD2 agrees at 13 bases. CDR1 is MNHEY and CDR2 is SMNVEV in the germline V gene (reference sequence). After removal of 6 bases from V and 4 bases from J, the junction contained 10 bases not matched to a gene. The CDR3 is 17 amino acids. The CDR3 sequence: CASSRTSGSLFPDTQYF. DNA of the CDR3: TGTGCCAGCAGCCGGACTAGCGGGAGTTTATTTCCAGATACGCAGTATTTT.

The chain is built from TRBV4-1 and TRBJ2-3; D is unresolved. V was pared by 5 bases and J by 6 bases, with 9 bases between. Looked up from germline, CDR1 is MGHRA and CDR2 is YSYEKL. There are 12 residues in the CDR3. CDR3 coding DNA: TGCGCCAGCAGCGGATTGACGGATACGCAGTATTTT. Its translation is CASSGLTDTQYF.

J is TRBJ2-7 and V is TRBV4-1; D ambiguous. Between the trimmed V and J ends, which lost 0 bases and 0 bases, there was a span of 12 bases. Germline V gene lookup returns CDR1 MGHRA and CDR2 YSYEKL. This CDR3 has 16 residues. CDR3 sequence: CASSQETRTSSYEQYF. The DNA of the CDR3 is TGCGCCAGCAGCCAAGAGACCCGAACCAGCTCCTACGAGCAGTACTTC.

The V call is TRBV5-1, the J call TRBJ2-3; D is uncertain. Germline V lookup: CDR1 SGHRS, CDR2 YFSETQ. Trimming shortened V by 1 base and J by 6 bases, and 6 bases separated the two germline ends. The CDR3 length is 12 residues. CDR3 DNA: TGCGCCAGCAGCTTGACACGGGATACGCAGTATTTT. Amino acids: CASSLTRDTQYF.

This clonotype was picked up a small number of times. The chain employs TRBV19 and TRBJ2-2, with D possibly TRBD2 on 6 matching bases. From germline, CDR1 is LNHDA and CDR2 SQIVND (reference sequence). The CDR3 has 15 amino acids. Trimming left V 9 bases short and J 3 bases short, with 17 bases between. The CDR3 protein is CASSYRGLYTGELFF. CDR3 coding DNA: TGTGCCAGCTCCTACCGGGGGTTGTACACCGGGGAGCTGTTTTTT.

This clonotype was detected only a few times. The chain couples TRBV27 to TRBJ2-3; 7 bases are shared with TRBD2. V trimming: 6 bases; J trimming: 10 bases; junction bases outside the gene matches: 7. The CDR3 loop spans 12 amino acids. The germline V gene has CDR1 MNHEY and CDR2 SMNVEV (reference sequence). CDR3 in DNA: TGTGCCAGCAGAGAAGTCGGGAGGCCGCAGTATTTT. Translation: CASREVGRPQYF.

The sample holds a few counts of this clonotype. The chain recombines TRBV7-2 with TRBJ2-7; D gene uncertain. Germline V gene data show CDR1 as SGHTA and CDR2 as FQGNSA. This CDR3 spans 14 amino acids. Trimming removed 6 bases at V and 0 bases at J, with 12 bases between. CDR3 DNA sequence: TGTGCCAGCAGTCCCGCCGGACCCTCCTACGAGCAGTACTTC. This encodes CASSPAGPSYEQYF.

The chain recombines TRBV23-1 with TRBJ2-5, with D perhaps TRBD1 or TRBD2 (5 bases each). TRBV23-1 carries the ORF label, with uncertain function. CDR3 length: 16 residues. The V gene lost 3 bases and the J gene lost 3 bases, with 17 bases spanning the gap. The chain's CDR3 is CASSHSPGRTKETQYF. The CDR3 coding sequence is TGCGCCAGCAGTCATTCACCGGGACGCACTAAAGAGACCCAGTACTTC.

This clonotype was found a few times. This sequence joins TRBV12-3 or TRBV12-4 and TRBJ2-7; 8 bases line up with TRBD1. The CDR3 extends over 15 amino acids. J gave up 3 bases and V 1 base, and 5 bases lay outside the gene matches. In nucleotides, the CDR3 is TGTGCCAGCAGTTTAGGGACAGGGATGTTCTACGAGCAGTACTTC. Translating gives CASSLGTGMFYEQYF.

The chain is built from TRBV6-5 and TRBJ2-5; 11 nucleotides align to TRBD2. Germline lookup yields CDR1 MNHEY and CDR2 SVGAGI. This CDR3 region has 18 residues. V gave up 2 bases and J gave up 0 bases; unmatched junction bases: 8. The CDR3 sequence is CASSYRLAGGLNQETQYF. The CDR3 DNA sequence: TGTGCCAGCAGTTACCGGCTAGCGGGGGGCCTCAACCAAGAGACCCAGTACTTC.

V is TRBV5-4 and J is TRBJ2-6; D gene unclear. V shed 2 bases and J shed 1 base, with 10 bases lying between them. This CDR3 has 16 residues. Germline loops: CDR1 SGHNT, CDR2 YYREEE (reference sequence). In DNA, the CDR3 is TGTGCCAGCAGCTTTTCTCAGCTTTCTGGGGCCAACGTCCTGACTTTC. It encodes CASSFSQLSGANVLTF.

The chain joins TRBV6-4 to TRBJ2-6, with D possibly being TRBD1 or TRBD2 (5 bases each). CDR1 and CDR2 (germline): MRHNA, SNTAGT. The CDR3 has 15 amino acids. V was trimmed by 2 bases and J by 4 bases, leaving 9 bases between them. CDR3: CASSDGGKGANVLTF. The CDR3 DNA is TGTGCCAGCAGTGACGGGGGTAAAGGGGCCAACGTCCTGACTTTC.

This clonotype was detected ten times or more. V is TRBV5-6 and J is TRBJ2-1; 15 nucleotides match TRBD2. Germline V gene sequence: CDR1 SGHDT, CDR2 YYEEEE. The CDR3 extends over 18 amino acids. V shed 2 bases and J 0 bases; nucleotides not matched to a gene: 3. The CDR3 DNA follows: TGTGCCAGCAGCTTTGGACTAGCGGGAGGGTACTCCTACAATGAGCAGTTCTTC. It encodes CASSFGLAGGYSYNEQFF.

The rearrangement links TRBV3-1 to TRBJ1-2, with D unresolved. CDR1 LGHDT and CDR2 YNNKEL come from the germline V gene (reference sequence). V lost 5 bases, J lost 0 bases, and 4 bases lay in between. This CDR3 is built from 12 residues. CDR3 sequence: CASSGSNYGYTF. CDR3 nucleotides: TGTGCCAGCAGCGGATCTAACTATGGCTACACCTTC.

The table lists this clonotype with a few counts. The chain uses TRBV7-8 and TRBJ1-2; 8 bases are shared with TRBD1. The CDR3 contains 14 residues. CDR1 SGHVS and CDR2 FQNEAQ come from the germline V gene. The V and J ends lost 6 bases and 4 bases, in that order; junction bases with no gene match: 7. CDR3 loop: CASRQGQGIYGYTF. In DNA form, the CDR3 reads TGTGCCAGCAGACAAGGACAGGGTATCTATGGCTACACCTTC.

This clonotype was recorded only once. One junction end does not reproduce the germline sequence, and a read error may be involved. The genes are TRBV6-2 or TRBV6-3 and TRBJ1-1; unclear D gene. The CDR3 covers 13 residues. Germline CDR1 reads MNHEY; CDR2 reads SVGEGT. In nucleotides, the CDR3 is TGTGCCAGCAGTTACTCGGGTGGCCTTGAAGTTTTCTTT. Protein sequence: CASSYSGGLEVFF.

V usage is TRBV4-1 and J usage is TRBJ2-7, with 9 bases lining up with TRBD2. Per the germline V gene, CDR1 is MGHRA and CDR2 is YSYEKL. After removal of 1 base from V and 4 bases from J, the junction contained 11 bases not matched to a gene. CDR3 length: 17 residues. Here the CDR3 reads CASSQARSAGGRYEQYF. CDR3 bases: TGCGCCAGCAGCCAAGCGCGTTCTGCGGGAGGGCGATACGAGCAGTACTTC.

The chain couples TRBV4-3 to TRBJ2-7; D is unclear. Germline values: CDR1 LGHNA, CDR2 YSLEER. The CDR3 loop spans 17 amino acids. V was cut by 3 bases and J by 0 bases, with 18 bases left in between. The CDR3 bases are TGCGCCAGCAGCCAGGATCCTGCTCCGACGAGCTCCTACGAGCAGTACTTC. Amino acids: CASSQDPAPTSSYEQYF.

This rearrangement joins TRBV6-1 to TRBJ1-1; 7 nucleotides align to TRBD1. The length of the CDR3 is 15 residues. V was clipped by 3 bases and J by 2 bases; unmatched bases: 6. Germline V gene data show CDR1 as MNHNS and CDR2 as SASEGT. CDR3 region: CASSDWAGGNTEAFF. The CDR3 region has the DNA TGTGCCAGCAGTGACTGGGCAGGGGGAAACACTGAAGCTTTCTTT.

The rearrangement links TRBV28 to TRBJ2-1; possibly TRBD1 or TRBD2 for D (5 bases each). The CDR3 consists of 15 residues. Germline assignment: CDR1 MDHEN and CDR2 SYDVKM. V lost 5 bases, J lost 0 bases, and 11 bases lay in between. CDR3 bases: TGTGCCAGCAGTCTCGGGGCCGGCTCCTACAATGAGCAGTTCTTC. This translates into CASSLGAGSYNEQFF.

Here the CDR3 reads CASRDTSNTEAFF. CDR3 in DNA: TGTGCCAGCCGTGACACCTCGAACACTGAAGCTTTCTTT. This sequence joins TRBV7-9 and TRBJ1-1, with D uncertain. The CDR3 totals 13 residues. V was shortened by 8 bases and J by 1 base, with 11 bases between the two germline ends. The germline gives CDR1 SEHNR, CDR2 FQNEAQ (reference sequence).